Listed below are T cell receptor beta chains from one sample, sequenced in a study of cytomegalovirus exposure and HLA in healthy donors. The assay was immunoSEQ multiplex PCR, and TCRdb's table has in-frame clones only and misses some. The table has about 94,000 clones, over 60% seen once. The sample consisted of PBMCs. These receptors all come from a man aged 30 to 45 in good health and CMV-seronegative. CDR3s include the opening cysteine and the closing phenylalanine or tryptophan. The order of the fields is CDR3 length, J gene, clone size, V gene, D gene, CDR3 protein, CDR3 DNA. D genes are given only for firm matches. The size of a clone is reported for some rows only, either as once, few or many, or as a class for expanded clones.

14	TRBJ2-7	-	TRBV11-2	TRBD2	CASVRGGGAYEQYF	TGTGCCAGCGTTCGTGGCGGGGGGGCCTACGAGCAGTACTTC
15	TRBJ2-7	-	TRBV6-5	-	CASTPRQGSSYEQYF	TGTGCCAGCACCCCCAGGCAGGGGAGCTCCTACGAGCAGTACTTC
15	TRBJ2-1	few	TRBV15	TRBD2	CATSRGLADYNEQFF	TGTGCCACCAGCAGAGGCCTAGCGGATTACAATGAGCAGTTCTTC
11	TRBJ1-5	-	TRBV20-1	-	CSASLDQPQHF	TGCAGTGCTAGCCTAGATCAGCCCCAGCATTTT
14	TRBJ2-7	-	TRBV10-3	TRBD2	CAITEREGHYEQYF	TGTGCCATCACCGAGCGGGAGGGCCACTACGAGCAGTACTTC
13	TRBJ2-7	few	TRBV18	-	CASSRGQLYEQYF	TGTGCCAGCTCCCGAGGACAGCTATACGAGCAGTACTTC
15	TRBJ2-2	-	TRBV28	-	CASTLGGANTGELFF	TGTGCCAGCACCCTCGGAGGGGCGAACACCGGGGAGCTGTTTTTT
17	TRBJ2-2	-	TRBV18	-	CASSPSLSGQNTGELFF	TGTGCCAGCTCACCTTCCCTAAGCGGCCAGAACACCGGGGAGCTGTTTTTT
17	TRBJ2-7	-	TRBV5-4	TRBD1	CASSFRAGDRDHYEQYF	TGTGCCAGCAGCTTCAGGGCCGGGGACAGGGATCACTACGAGCAGTACTTC
12	TRBJ1-3	once	TRBV30	-	CAWKSGGNTIYF	TGTGCCTGGAAGAGCGGTGGAAACACCATATATTTT